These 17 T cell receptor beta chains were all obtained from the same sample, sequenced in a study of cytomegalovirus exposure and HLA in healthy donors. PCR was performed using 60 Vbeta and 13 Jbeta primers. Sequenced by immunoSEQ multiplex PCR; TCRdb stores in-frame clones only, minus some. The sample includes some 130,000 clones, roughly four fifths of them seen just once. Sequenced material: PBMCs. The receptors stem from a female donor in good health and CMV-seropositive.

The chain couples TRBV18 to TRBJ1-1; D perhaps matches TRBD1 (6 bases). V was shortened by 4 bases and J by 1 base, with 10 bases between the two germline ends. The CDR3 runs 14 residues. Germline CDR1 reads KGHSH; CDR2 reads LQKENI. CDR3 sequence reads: CASSLGQSNTEAFF. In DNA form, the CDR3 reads TGTGCCAGCTCACTAGGACAGTCGAACACTGAAGCTTTCTTT.

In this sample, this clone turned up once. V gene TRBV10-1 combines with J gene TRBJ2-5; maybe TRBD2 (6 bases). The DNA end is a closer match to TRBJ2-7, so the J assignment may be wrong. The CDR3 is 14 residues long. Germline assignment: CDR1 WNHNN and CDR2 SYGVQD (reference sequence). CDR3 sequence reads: CASSEWGETYEQYF. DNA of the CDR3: TGCGCCAGCAGTGAGTGGGGGGAGACCTACGAGCAGTACTTC.

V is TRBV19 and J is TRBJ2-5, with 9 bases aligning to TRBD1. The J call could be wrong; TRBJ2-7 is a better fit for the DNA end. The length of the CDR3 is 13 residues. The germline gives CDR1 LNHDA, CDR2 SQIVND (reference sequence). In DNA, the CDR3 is TGTGCCAGTAGTTCGGACAGGGGCTACGAGCAGTACTTC. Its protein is CASSSDRGYEQYF.

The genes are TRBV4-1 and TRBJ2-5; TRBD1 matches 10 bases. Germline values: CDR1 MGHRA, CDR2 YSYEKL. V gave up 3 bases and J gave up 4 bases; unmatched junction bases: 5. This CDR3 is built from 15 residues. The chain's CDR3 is CASSHGTGALETQYF. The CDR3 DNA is TGCGCCAGCAGCCACGGGACAGGGGCCCTAGAGACCCAGTACTTC.

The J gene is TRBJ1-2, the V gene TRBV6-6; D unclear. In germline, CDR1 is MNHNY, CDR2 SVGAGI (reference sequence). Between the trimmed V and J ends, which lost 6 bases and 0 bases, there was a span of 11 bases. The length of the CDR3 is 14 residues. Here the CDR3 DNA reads TGTGCCAGCAGAAACGATGCGTCTAACTATGGCTACACCTTC. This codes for CASRNDASNYGYTF.

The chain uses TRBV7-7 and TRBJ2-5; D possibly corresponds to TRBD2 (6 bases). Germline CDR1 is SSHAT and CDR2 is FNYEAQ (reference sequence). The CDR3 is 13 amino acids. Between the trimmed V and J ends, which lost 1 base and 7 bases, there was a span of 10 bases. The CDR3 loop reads CASSLGDLGTQYF. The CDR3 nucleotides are TGTGCCAGCAGCTTAGGGGACTTGGGGACCCAGTACTTC. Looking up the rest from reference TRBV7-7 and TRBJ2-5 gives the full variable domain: GAGVSQSPRYKVTKRGQDVTLRCDPISSHATLYWYQQALGQGPEFLTYFNYEAQPDKSGLPSDRFSAERPEGSISTLTIQRTEQRDSAMYRCASSLGDLGTQYFGPGTRLLVL.

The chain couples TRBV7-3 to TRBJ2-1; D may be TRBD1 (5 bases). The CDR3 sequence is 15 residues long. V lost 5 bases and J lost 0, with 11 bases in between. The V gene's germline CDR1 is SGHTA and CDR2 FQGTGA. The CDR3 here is CASSPGWGSYNEQFF. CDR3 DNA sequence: TGTGCCAGCAGCCCAGGGTGGGGCTCCTACAATGAGCAGTTCTTC.

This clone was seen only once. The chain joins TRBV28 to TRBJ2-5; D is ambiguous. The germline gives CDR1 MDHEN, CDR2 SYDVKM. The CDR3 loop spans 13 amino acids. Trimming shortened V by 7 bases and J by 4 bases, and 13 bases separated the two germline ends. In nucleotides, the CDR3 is TGTGCCAGCACGGAGTCTTTGAGAGAGACCCAGTACTTC. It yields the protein CASTESLRETQYF.

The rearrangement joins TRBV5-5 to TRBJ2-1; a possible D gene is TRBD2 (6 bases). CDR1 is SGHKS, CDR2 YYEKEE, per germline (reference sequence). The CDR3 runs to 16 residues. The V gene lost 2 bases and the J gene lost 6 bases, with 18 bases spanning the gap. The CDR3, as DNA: TGTGCCAGCAGCTTACTGGCGGGGCACAGCACCAATGAGCAGTTCTTC. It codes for CASSLLAGHSTNEQFF.

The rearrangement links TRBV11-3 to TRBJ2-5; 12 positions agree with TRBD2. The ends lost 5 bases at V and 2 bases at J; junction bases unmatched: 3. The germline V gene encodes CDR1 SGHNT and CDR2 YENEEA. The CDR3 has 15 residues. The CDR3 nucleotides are TGTGCCAGCAGCCCCGGACTAGCGGGGCAAGAGACCCAGTACTTC. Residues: CASSPGLAGQETQYF.

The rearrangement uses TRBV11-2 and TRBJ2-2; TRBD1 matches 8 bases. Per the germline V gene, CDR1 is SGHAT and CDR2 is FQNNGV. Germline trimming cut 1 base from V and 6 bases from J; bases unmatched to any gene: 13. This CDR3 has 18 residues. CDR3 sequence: CASSLGRQGRIGAGELFF. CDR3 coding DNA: TGTGCCAGCAGCTTAGGACGACAGGGGAGGATCGGTGCCGGGGAGCTGTTTTTT.

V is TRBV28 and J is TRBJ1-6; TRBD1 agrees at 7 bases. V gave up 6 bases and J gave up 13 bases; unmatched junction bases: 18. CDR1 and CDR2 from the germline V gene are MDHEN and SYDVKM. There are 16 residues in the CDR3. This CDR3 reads CASRLLPAGQSAPLHF. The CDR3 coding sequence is TGTGCCAGCAGACTCCTTCCGGCGGGACAGTCTGCCCCCCTCCACTTT.

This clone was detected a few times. The CDR3, as DNA: TGCAGCGTTGTGAGTTACGGGAACACTGAAGCTTTCTTT. Translation: CSVVSYGNTEAFF. V is TRBV29-1 and J is TRBJ1-1; D ambiguous. The germline V gene has CDR1 SQVTM and CDR2 ANQGSEA. The V end was cut by 4 bases, the J end by 1 base, with 10 bases between. The CDR3 runs 13 residues.

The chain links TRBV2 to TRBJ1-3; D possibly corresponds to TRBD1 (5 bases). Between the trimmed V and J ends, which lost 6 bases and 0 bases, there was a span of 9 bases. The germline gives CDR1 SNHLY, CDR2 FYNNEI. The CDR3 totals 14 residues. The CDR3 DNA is TGTGCCAGCAGCGGGGGTCCCTCTGGAAACACCATATATTTT. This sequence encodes CASSGGPSGNTIYF.

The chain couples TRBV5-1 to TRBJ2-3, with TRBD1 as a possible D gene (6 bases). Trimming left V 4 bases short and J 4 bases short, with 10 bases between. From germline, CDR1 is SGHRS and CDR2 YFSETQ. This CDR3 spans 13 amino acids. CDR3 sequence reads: CASSVQGPDTQYF. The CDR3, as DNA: TGCGCCAGCAGCGTACAGGGCCCAGATACGCAGTATTTT.

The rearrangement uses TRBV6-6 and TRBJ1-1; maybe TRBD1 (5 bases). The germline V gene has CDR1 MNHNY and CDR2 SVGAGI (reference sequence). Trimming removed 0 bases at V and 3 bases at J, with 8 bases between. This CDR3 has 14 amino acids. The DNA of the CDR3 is TGTGCCAGCAGTTACTCGGGGCAAGACACTGAAGCTTTCTTT. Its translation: CASSYSGQDTEAFF.

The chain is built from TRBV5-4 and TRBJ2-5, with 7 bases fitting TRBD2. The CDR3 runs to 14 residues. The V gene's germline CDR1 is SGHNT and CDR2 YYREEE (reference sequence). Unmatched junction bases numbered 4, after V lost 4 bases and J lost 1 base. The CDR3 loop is CASSREVFQETQYF. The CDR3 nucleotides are TGTGCCAGCAGCCGGGAGGTATTCCAAGAGACCCAGTACTTC.